This T cell receptor beta chain came from a study of cytomegalovirus exposure and HLA in healthy donors. Whole-study context: Tens of millions of unique TCRs, all from HLA-typed donors, were included in an early release of the data. Study-level points and caveats: Through in vitro validation, three CMV-associated chains were shown to be specific for CMV antigens.

This PCR relied on a set of 60 Vbeta primers and 13 Jbeta primers. Clones were sequenced by immunoSEQ multiplex PCR, and TCRdb holds only the in-frame ones, with some missing. The data hold 90,000 or so clones, with over 60% observed a single time. Details on this clone: What it binds is not known. The sample has other DNA sequences that encode this CDR3 too.

The germline V gene has CDR1 MNHEY and CDR2 SVGAGI. The CDR3 is made up of 11 amino acids. V was trimmed by 6 bases and J by 7 bases, leaving 7 bases between them. The sample was PBMCs. The chain recombines TRBV6-5 with TRBJ2-1; tentative D call: TRBD1 (5 bases). The source of this sequence is a female donor in good health and CMV-seronegative. The CDR3 nucleotides read TGTGCCAGCAGGGCAGGGAATGAGCAGTTCTTC. Translation: CASRAGNEQFF.